This T cell receptor beta chain was identified in a study of T cells in women clearing cervical HPV infection. Germline values: CDR1 SQVTM, CDR2 ANQGSEA. Trimming shortened V by 7 bases and J by 6 bases, and 14 bases separated the two germline ends. The CDR3 totals 12 residues. Details on this clone: The CDR3 extends 3 residues past the end of the read, so its final part is completed from the germline J gene.

Sequencing used immunoSEQ multiplex PCR; TCRdb keeps in-frame clones, though not all of them. The clone table shows roughly 22,000 clones, with the ten largest holding 2.5% to 3.5%. The chain has TRBV29-1 and TRBJ2-3; D perhaps matches TRBD1 (5 bases). Material for sequencing was blood buffy coat. The sequence was obtained from a woman between 18 and 75 years old with a cervical HPV16 infection that either progressed to CIN3+ or cleared (not recorded which). Partial CDR3 DNA: TGCAGCGATTGTCAGGGAACGGATACG. Its translation is CSDCQGTDT. The entire CDR3 protein is CSDCQGTDTQYF.